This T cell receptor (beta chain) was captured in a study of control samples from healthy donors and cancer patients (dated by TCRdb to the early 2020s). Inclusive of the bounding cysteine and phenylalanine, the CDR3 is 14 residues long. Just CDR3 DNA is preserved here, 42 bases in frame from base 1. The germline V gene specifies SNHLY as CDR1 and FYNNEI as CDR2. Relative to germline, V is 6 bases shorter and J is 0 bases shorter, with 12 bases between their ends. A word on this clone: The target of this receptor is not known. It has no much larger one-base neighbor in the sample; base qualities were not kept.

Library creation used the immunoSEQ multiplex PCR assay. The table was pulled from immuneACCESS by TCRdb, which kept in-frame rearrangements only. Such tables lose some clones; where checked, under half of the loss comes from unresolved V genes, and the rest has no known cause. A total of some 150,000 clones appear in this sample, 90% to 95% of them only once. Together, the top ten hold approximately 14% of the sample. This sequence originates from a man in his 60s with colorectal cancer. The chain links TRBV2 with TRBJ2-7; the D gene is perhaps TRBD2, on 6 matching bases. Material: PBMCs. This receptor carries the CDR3 CASRGGRGSYEQYF. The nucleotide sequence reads TGTGCCAGCAGGGGGGGACGGGGCTCCTACGAGCAGTACTTC.